This T cell receptor (beta chain) was observed in a study of blood T cell repertoires in COVID-19 (dated by TCRdb to about 2020). In the study overall: Samples from collaborators originated in the United States, Italy and Spain and spanned both the acute and convalescent phases of COVID-19. Where HLA class I and class II types were available, the types were taken from metadata supplied by the sample provider, not from assay-based typing. The dataset comprised deeply sampled blood TCRbeta repertoires from subjects exposed to, actively infected with, or recovered from COVID-19. The samples were drawn from the first 160 participants of the ongoing ImmuneRACE study and from 950 to 1,500 subjects provided by 6 global collaborators. A de-identified subject ID, COVID-19 status, age in years and sex were almost always included in the sample metadata. The prospective study material was composed of cDNA or gDNA derived from T cells, B-cell-depleted T cells, or PBMCs. The repertoires were released in a freely available public database meant as a resource for research on the immune response to SARS-CoV-2. The paper as a whole reports these results and caveats: The amount of clinical and demographic metadata varied by source and participant and was provided uncurated.

As regards this clone: No cognate antigen has been identified for it. The record has no base qualities; no much larger clone is one base away.

Collaborating institutions collected whole blood in K2EDTA tubes following their own protocols. Collaborator samples were shipped for TCRbeta analysis as frozen whole blood, isolated PBMCs, or DNA extracted from either sample type. Spanning cysteine to phenylalanine, the CDR3 consists of 13 amino acids. Only the CDR3 part of the read is kept: 39 bases, read in frame from the first base. In the germline V gene (reference sequence), CDR1 corresponds to MNHEY and CDR2 to SMNVEV. V was cut back by 3 bases and J by 3 bases, leaving a gap of 8 bases between them. TCRbeta CDR3 regions were amplified from genomic DNA by means of the immunoSEQ Assay, a bias-controlled multiplex PCR. The source study handled its data this way. The number of nucleated cells in each sample was estimated by amplification of reference gene primers within the assay. Sequence reads were collapsed and filtered to measure the absolute abundance of every unique TCRbeta CDR3 rearrangement. For each sample, productive Simpson clonality was calculated as the square root of Simpson's diversity index across productive rearrangements. This is the immuneACCESS table as TCRdb keeps it, with only in-frame sequences that have V and J called. A part of the clones is gone; compared with another copy, unresolved V genes explain less than half, and the rest is unexplained. V and J calls and clone size come straight from that table; D and trimming were deduced from the DNA. The sample has approximately 290,000 clones on record, 87% of them singletons. Around 2.1% of the sample belongs to the ten largest clones.

The sequence was obtained from a man between 18 and 29 years old with active or convalescent COVID-19. The sequencing sample was made of peripheral blood. Recombination linked TRBV27 to TRBJ1-1; a tentative D match to TRBD1 spans 5 bases. The sequence in DNA is TGTGCCAGCAGTTTGGGAGGGGACACTGAAGCTTTCTTT. Translated, this is CASSLGGDTEAFF.